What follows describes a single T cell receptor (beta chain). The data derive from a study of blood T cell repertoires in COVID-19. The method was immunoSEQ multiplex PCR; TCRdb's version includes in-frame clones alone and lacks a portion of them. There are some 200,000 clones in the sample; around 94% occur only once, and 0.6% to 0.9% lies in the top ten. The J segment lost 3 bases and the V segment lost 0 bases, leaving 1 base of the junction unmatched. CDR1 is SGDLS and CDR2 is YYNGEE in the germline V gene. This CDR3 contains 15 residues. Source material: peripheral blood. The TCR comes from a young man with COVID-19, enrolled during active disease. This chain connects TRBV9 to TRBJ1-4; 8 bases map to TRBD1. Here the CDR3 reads CASSVEQGANEKLFF. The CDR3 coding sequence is TGTGCCAGCAGCGTAGAACAGGGGGCTAATGAAAAACTGTTTTTT.